This T cell receptor (beta chain) was sequenced in a study of CD8 T cells in ankylosing spondylitis (dated by TCRdb to about 2017). With regard to the full study: The study set out to find disease-linked TCR variants by profiling T cell receptor beta repertoires in ankylosing spondylitis patients and healthy donors. Samples of peripheral blood were taken, and for ankylosing spondylitis patients, synovial fluid was collected as well. The full study cohort comprised around 23 ankylosing spondylitis patients and over a hundred healthy donors.

V is pared back by 4 bases and J by 7 bases, with 10 bases lying between the germline termini. The CDR3 holds 13 amino acids from the cysteine to the phenylalanine. The retained sequence is limited to the CDR3, 39 bases, with the frame set at the first base. This clonotype showed up many times. Its cognate antigen has yet to be identified. The input lacks base qualities; no much larger clone sits a single base away. General study outcomes and caveats: Significant enrichment of the disease-linked clones was reported in matched synovial fluid samples from ankylosing spondylitis patients. Some motif variants were previously reported in synovial fluid and blood of reactive arthritis patients, suggesting common disease-initiation mechanisms. The disease-linked clones showed a CD8+ phenotype and occurred at relatively low frequencies in peripheral blood. A TCR beta motif made up of under ten highly homologous amino acid variants appeared to be characteristic of blood from ankylosing spondylitis patients.

The data were produced on an Illumina MiSeq. Quantitative 5'-RACE with molecular barcodes was used to prepare TCR beta libraries. The authors' pipeline ran thus. Disease-linked TCR variants were identified with a new computational method built on a probabilistic model of VDJ rearrangement. TCRdb reworked the public reads: Q25 trimming with fastp, MiXCR clone assembly, productive beta chains retained. Rows are unified per CDR3 protein, each entry keeping the most common DNA and genes. Here the V and J calls rest on TCRdb's processing, not on the authors' analysis. This sample gives fewer than 25,000 distinct CDR3 sequences in total; over 10% of them show up just once. Under 40% of the sample lies in the top ten.

Sequenced material: blood. The chain was built from TRBV12-3 or TRBV12-4 and TRBJ1-4; TRBD1 is a possible D gene, resting on 5 matching bases. The clonotype comes from a male donor with ankylosing spondylitis or in good health (not recorded which). In nucleotide form, the sequence is TGTGCCAGCAGTTCCAGGGCGGGTGAAAAACTGTTTTTT. Translation gives CASSSRAGEKLFF.